Following are 21 T cell receptor beta chains from one sample sequenced in a study of early T cells in non-severe SARS-CoV-2 infection. TCRdb re-called the 5' RACE reads through MiXCR, storing one row per CDR3 protein. The sample holds 24,000 or so distinct CDR3 sequences, roughly 6% seen once. Sequencing was performed on whole blood. These receptors originate from an adult who was a healthcare worker with PCR-confirmed SARS-CoV-2 infection or an uninfected control (not recorded which).

This clonotype has a count of ten or more. The chain combines TRBV7-2 with TRBJ1-4; D remains unclear. The CDR3 spans 17 residues. V was clipped by 2 bases and J by 0 bases, with 13 bases between them. CDR1 is SGHTA, CDR2 FQGNSA, per germline. CDR3: CASSLNASPSTNEKLFF. CDR3 DNA sequence: TGTGCCAGCAGCTTAAACGCCAGCCCTTCAACTAATGAAAAACTGTTTTTT.

This clonotype was found a few times. The chain links TRBV7-2 to TRBJ2-1; D unresolved. Trimming took off 2 bases at V and 5 bases at J, with 7 bases between the two ends. Germline V gives CDR1 SGHTA, CDR2 FQGNSA. The CDR3 is 13 amino acids. The CDR3 DNA reads TGTGCCAGCAGCTTATCAACCAACAATGAGCAGTTCTTC. Protein product: CASSLSTNNEQFF.

In this sample, this clonotype turned up many times. V gene TRBV5-1 combines with J gene TRBJ1-1; no clear D gene. The V end lost 1 base, the J end lost 3 bases, and 10 bases lay between the germline ends. Germline V CDR1 and CDR2: SGHRS, YFSETQ. The CDR3 spans 14 residues. The CDR3 coding sequence is TGCGCCAGCAGCTTGTCACAGAGGGACACTGAAGCTTTCTTT. The encoded protein is CASSLSQRDTEAFF.

This clonotype showed up many times. The chain has TRBV7-2 and TRBJ1-5; 8 bases line up with TRBD1. Germline assignment: CDR1 SGHTA and CDR2 FQGNSA. V lost 6 bases to trimming and J lost 2 bases; unmatched junction nucleotides: 6. The CDR3 is 15 residues long. CDR3 loop: CASSLDRARNQPQHF. The CDR3 DNA follows: TGTGCCAGCAGTTTGGACAGGGCGCGCAATCAGCCCCAGCATTTT.

Relative to its sample, this clonotype is medium-sized (0.01 to 0.1%). The rearrangement joins TRBV5-8 to TRBJ1-2; 10 nucleotides line up with TRBD1. Germline trimming cut 4 bases from V and 6 bases from J; bases unmatched to any gene: 9. Germline V gene data show CDR1 as SGHTS and CDR2 as YDEGEE. The CDR3 totals 15 residues. CDR3 sequence (DNA): TGTGCCAGCAGCAACAGAAGGACAGGGGGGAATGGCTACACCTTC. This gives the protein CASSNRRTGGNGYTF.

This clonotype showed up many times. The chain has TRBV11-1 and TRBJ2-1; 10 bases fit TRBD2. V lost 5 bases to trimming and J lost 2 bases; unmatched junction nucleotides: 3. The CDR3 is 15 amino acids. Germline V gene data show CDR1 as SGHAT and CDR2 as FQDESV (reference sequence). CDR3 coding DNA: TGTGCCAGCAGCCGCGGGACTAGCGCCTACAATGAGCAGTTCTTC. Residues: CASSRGTSAYNEQFF.

A remark on this clonotype: A much larger clone is a single base away; this may be a read error. J is TRBJ2-7 and V is TRBV9, with no clear D. There are 13 residues in the CDR3. Germline V gene lookup returns CDR1 SGDLS and CDR2 YYNGEE. V was trimmed by 0 bases and J by 6 bases, leaving 10 bases between them. CDR3 region: CASSVGSFCEQYF. CDR3 sequence (DNA): TGTGCCAGCAGCGTAGGAAGCTTCTGCGAGCAGTACTTC.

This clonotype occurred a few times. The rearrangement links TRBV19 to TRBJ2-3; D is unclear. This CDR3 has 11 residues. The V end was cut by 8 bases, the J end by 5 bases, with 8 bases between. CDR1 and CDR2 (germline): LNHDA, SQIVND (reference sequence). CDR3 sequence reads: CASLTGDTQYF. CDR3 bases: TGTGCCAGTCTGACGGGAGATACGCAGTATTTT.

The sample holds a few counts of this clonotype. The chain carries TRBV11-2 and TRBJ2-4; D is possibly TRBD1 or TRBD2 (5 bases each). This CDR3 spans 17 amino acids. Trimming pared 4 bases from V and 1 base from J, leaving 17 bases between. Looked up from germline, CDR1 is SGHAT and CDR2 is FQNNGV. The CDR3 region is CASSSTPGSGAKNIQYF. Here the CDR3 DNA reads TGTGCCAGCAGCTCAACTCCAGGGAGTGGGGCCAAAAACATTCAGTACTTC.

The table lists this clonotype with a few counts. The chain combines TRBV7-9 with TRBJ2-5; 8 positions match TRBD1. V dropped 5 bases and J dropped 2; count of bases not matched to a gene: 4. CDR3 size: 14 residues. CDR1 and CDR2 (germline): SEHNR, FQNEAQ (reference sequence). This chain's CDR3 is CASSLRQGQETQYF. CDR3 nucleotides: TGTGCCAGCAGCCTCAGACAGGGGCAAGAGACCCAGTACTTC.

Within the sample, this clonotype is medium-sized. The rearrangement links TRBV20-1 to TRBJ2-7, with D possibly being TRBD1 or TRBD2 (5 bases each). Germline V gene data show CDR1 as DFQATT and CDR2 as SNEGSKA (reference sequence). The CDR3 extends over 15 amino acids. V dropped 0 bases and J dropped 1 base, with 13 bases sitting between them. As DNA, the CDR3 is TGCAGTGCTAGAGATCCGGGAAGACAGTCCTACGAGCAGTACTTC. Protein sequence: CSARDPGRQSYEQYF.

Within the sample, this clonotype is medium-sized (0.01 to 0.1%). The rearrangement uses TRBV27 and TRBJ1-1; D is uncertain. Trimming pared 1 base from V and 1 base from J, leaving 7 bases between. CDR1 and CDR2 (germline): MNHEY, SMNVEV (reference sequence). This CDR3 comprises 14 residues. The CDR3 is CASSLYVGNTEAFF. CDR3 nucleotides: TGTGCCAGCAGTTTATACGTGGGGAACACTGAAGCTTTCTTT.

This clonotype was detected ten times or more. The gene calls are TRBV3-1 and TRBJ1-1, with a possible D match to TRBD1 (5 bases). Trimming removed 0 bases at V and 7 bases at J, with 12 bases between. The CDR3 spans 14 residues. Germline V lookup: CDR1 LGHDT, CDR2 YNNKEL (reference sequence). The CDR3 here is CASSQDPVTDEAFF. The CDR3 coding sequence is TGTGCCAGCAGCCAAGATCCGGTGACAGATGAAGCTTTCTTT.

This clonotype ranks as medium-sized. The V and J genes are TRBV6-2 or TRBV6-3 and TRBJ2-2; D is undetermined. Germline V gene data show CDR1 as MNHEY and CDR2 as SVGEGT. CDR3 length equals 11 residues. Trimming took off 8 bases at V and 0 bases at J, with 1 base between the two ends. In DNA, the CDR3 is TGTGCCAGCTCGAACACCGGGGAGCTGTTTTTT. As protein: CASSNTGELFF.

The rearrangement uses TRBV21-1 and TRBJ2-7; the table's D call, TRBD1, has no DNA check behind it. TRBV21-1 corresponds to a pseudogene. The CDR3 length is 14 residues. CDR3 amino acids: CASSMSNRTYEQYF. The DNA for the CDR3 is TGTGCCAGCAGCATGTCTAACAGGACCTACGAGCAGTACTTC.

This clonotype has ten or more counts. The J gene is TRBJ2-7, the V gene TRBV6-5, with TRBD2 matching 9 bases. Germline V gives CDR1 MNHEY, CDR2 SVGAGI. V trimming: 0 bases; J trimming: 4 bases; junction bases outside the gene matches: 7. This CDR3 contains 16 residues. The CDR3: CASSYSNRGLAYEQYF. Written as DNA, the CDR3 is TGTGCCAGCAGTTACTCGAACAGGGGACTAGCTTACGAGCAGTACTTC.

This chain connects TRBV7-6 to TRBJ2-1, with 13 bases matching TRBD2. The length of the CDR3 is 18 residues. Unmatched junction bases numbered 7, after V lost 5 bases and J lost 0 bases. Germline loops: CDR1 SGHVS, CDR2 FNYEAQ. CDR3 nucleotide sequence: TGTGCCAGCAGCGCCGGGACTAGCGGGGCTACCTCCTACAATGAGCAGTTCTTC. Residues: CASSAGTSGATSYNEQFF.

This clonotype was picked up many times. Mismatch with germline at one junction end may stem from a read error. The chain joins TRBV7-2 to TRBJ1-3; 10 bases line up with TRBD1. Germline V gene data show CDR1 as SGHTA and CDR2 as FQGNSA. There are 16 residues in the CDR3. The CDR3 DNA is TGTGCCAGCAGCGCAGAAGGGACAGGGGCTGGCAACACCATATATTTT. Translation: CASSAEGTGAGNTIYF.

The rearrangement joins TRBV10-2 to TRBJ2-3; D not resolved. The V end lost 2 bases, the J end lost 0 bases, and 12 bases lay between the germline ends. Germline CDR1 and CDR2: WSHSY and SAAADI. The CDR3 sequence is 16 residues long. The CDR3 DNA reads as TGCGCCAGCAGTGAGGGTGTTCTATCTAGCACAGATACGCAGTATTTT. Protein product: CASSEGVLSSTDTQYF.

This clonotype was seen repeatedly, ten times or more. This rearrangement joins TRBV5-1 to TRBJ2-2; perhaps TRBD2 as D (5 bases). Trimming removed 3 bases at V and 1 base at J, with 10 bases between. The germline V gene has CDR1 SGHRS and CDR2 YFSETQ. The CDR3 covers 15 residues. CDR3 region: CASSYGLKNTGELFF. Here the CDR3 DNA reads TGCGCCAGCAGCTATGGACTGAAGAACACCGGGGAGCTGTTTTTT.

V usage is TRBV5-5 and J usage is TRBJ2-3; 8 bases are shared with TRBD2. The V gene end was trimmed by 2 bases and the J gene end by 7 bases; junction bases not matched to a gene: 21. Germline CDR1 reads SGHKS; CDR2 reads YYEKEE (reference sequence). This CDR3 is 19 amino acids long. DNA of the CDR3: TGTGCCAGCAGCTTCCCCGGCCGGGAGGGGCAGGGGCCCACCCATACGCAGTATTTT. It encodes CASSFPGREGQGPTHTQYF.